These T cell receptor beta chains were read from a single sample in a study of human T cells and chemical hapten exposure. MiXCR, run by TCRdb on the RACE reads, gives a single entry per CDR3 protein. The sample yields tens of thousands of distinct CDR3 sequences, roughly 8.5% seen once. The specimen was whole blood. The source of these receptors is a female donor in good health. Some clones in this sample may be carry-over from other donors' samples. Both conserved end residues are part of each CDR3. A D gene is named only where the DNA matches it firmly. Clone size is not always given. Where it is, it says once, few, many or a class for expanded clones.

v_gene	j_gene	abundance	d_gene	CDR3aa	CDR3nt
TRBV12-3/TRBV12-4	TRBJ2-1	NA	NA	CASSLNSIYNEQFF	TGTGCCAGCAGTTTAAACAGTATTTACAATGAGCAGTTCTTC
TRBV12-3/TRBV12-4	TRBJ2-3	few	TRBD2	CASRGDAADTQYF	TGTGCCAGCCGGGGGGATGCGGCAGATACGCAGTATTTT
TRBV7-9	TRBJ2-7	many	NA	CASSPGGEQYF	TGTGCCAGCAGCCCTGGGGGCGAGCAGTACTTC
TRBV15	TRBJ2-6	many	NA	CATSRDSSSGANVLTF	TGTGCCACCAGCAGAGATTCGAGCTCTGGGGCCAACGTCCTGACTTTC
TRBV15	TRBJ1-5	many	NA	CATSRDGGNNQPQHF	TGTGCCACCAGCAGAGATGGGGGGAACAATCAGCCCCAGCATTTT
TRBV6-6	TRBJ1-1	NA	NA	CASSSRGNTEAFF	TGTGCCAGCAGTTCCAGGGGGAACACTGAAGCTTTCTTT
TRBV3-1	TRBJ1-2	many	NA	CASSQQGDYGYTF	TGTGCCAGCAGCCAACAGGGCGACTATGGCTACACCTTC
TRBV6-5	TRBJ2-7	many	NA	CASSQSGFEQYF	TGTGCCAGCAGTCAATCAGGGTTTGAGCAGTACTTC
TRBV3-1	TRBJ2-3	NA	NA	CASSQDIPTDTQYF	TGTGCCAGCAGCCAAGATATACCCACAGATACGCAGTATTTT
TRBV6-2/TRBV6-3	TRBJ1-1	many	NA	CASRTEMNTEAFF	TGTGCCAGCAGGACAGAGATGAACACTGAAGCTTTCTTT
TRBV25-1	TRBJ1-1	many	TRBD1	CASSVTGGAETEAFF	TGTGCCAGCAGTGTAACAGGGGGCGCAGAGACTGAAGCTTTCTTT
TRBV28	TRBJ2-7	NA	TRBD2	CASSFLAGGPYYNYEQYF	TGTGCCAGCAGTTTTCTAGCGGGAGGGCCTTACTACAATTACGAGCAGTACTTC
TRBV6-2/TRBV6-3	TRBJ2-7	NA	NA	CASSLELLARISYEQYF	TGTGCCAGCAGTTTAGAGTTACTAGCACGTATATCCTACGAGCAGTACTTC
TRBV6-2/TRBV6-3	TRBJ1-1	NA	NA	CASSYDPWSNTEAFF	TGTGCCAGCAGTTACGACCCTTGGTCGAACACTGAAGCTTTCTTT
TRBV6-6	TRBJ2-7	few	TRBD2	CASSYREIAGVFPEQYF	TGTGCCAGCAGTTACAGGGAAATAGCGGGAGTCTTCCCCGAGCAGTACTTC
TRBV2	TRBJ1-5	few	TRBD1	CASSEDRGPQHF	TGTGCCAGCAGTGAAGACAGGGGTCCCCAGCATTTT
TRBV5-1	TRBJ1-2	many	TRBD1	CASSPGTASYGYTF	TGCGCCAGCAGCCCAGGGACAGCCTCCTATGGCTACACCTTC
TRBV20-1	TRBJ1-4	NA	NA	CSARGTATNEKLFF	TGCAGTGCTAGAGGGACGGCAACTAATGAAAAACTGTTTTTT
TRBV11-2	TRBJ2-4	few	NA	CASSPTSTGKNIQYF	TGTGCCAGCAGCCCGACTAGTACGGGCAAAAACATTCAGTACTTC